The 31 T cell receptor beta chains reported below all come from one sample, sequenced in a study of T-cell reconstitution after alpha-beta-depleted transplantation in children. Unique molecular identifiers were used to barcode this TCRbeta library. TCRdb fed the PCR reads into MiXCR, producing one record per CDR3 protein. Among about 220,000 distinct CDR3 sequences listed, approximately 17% were seen once. The source material was PBMCs, mostly from graft donor cells, sampled 360 days after TCRalphabeta/CD19-depleted stem cell transplant. The receptors derive from a male patient aged 2-15 years who had a stem cell transplant for acute lymphoblastic leukemia, so the T cells may come from the graft donor.

This clonotype was seen repeatedly, ten times or more. V usage is TRBV27 and J usage is TRBJ2-2; the match to TRBD1 covers 7 bases. Germline CDR1 reads MNHEY; CDR2 reads SMNVEV (reference sequence). CDR3 size: 14 residues. V lost 5 bases, J lost 6 bases, and 6 bases stayed unmatched. CDR3 DNA sequence: TGTGCCAGCAGTCCGCGCCAGGGGGCCGGGGAGCTGTTTTTT. Translating it yields CASSPRQGAGELFF.

The CDR3 is CASSFQTRGLYGYTF. Written as DNA, the CDR3 is TGCGCCAGCAGCTTCCAAACGAGGGGCTTATATGGCTACACCTTC. This chain connects TRBV5-1 to TRBJ1-2, with a possible D match to TRBD1 (5 bases). Trimming cost V 2 bases and J 5 bases, with 16 bases left between them. CDR3 length equals 15 residues. Germline V lookup: CDR1 SGHRS, CDR2 YFSETQ.

This clonotype was counted a few times. The chain combines TRBV5-1 with TRBJ2-7, with D maybe TRBD2 (6 bases). V was pared by 4 bases and J by 3 bases, with 14 bases between. Looked up from germline, CDR1 is SGHRS and CDR2 is YFSETQ. The CDR3 runs 14 residues. The CDR3 region has the DNA TGCGCCAGCAGCACAGGACGGAGGGACTACGAGCAGTACTTC. It translates to CASSTGRRDYEQYF.

The chain links TRBV13 to TRBJ2-7; 8 bases map to TRBD2. V dropped 0 bases and J dropped 6; count of bases not matched to a gene: 10. Germline V gene sequence: CDR1 PRHDT, CDR2 FYEKMQ (reference sequence). The CDR3 covers 16 residues. In DNA form, the CDR3 reads TGTGCCAGCAGCTTAGGAGTGGAGCGGGAGTTTGGCGAGCAGTACTTC. Translating it yields CASSLGVEREFGEQYF.

The rearrangement joins TRBV11-2 to TRBJ2-1, with D possibly TRBD1 on 7 matching bases. Between the trimmed V and J ends, which lost 0 bases and 9 bases, there was a span of 24 bases. Germline V gives CDR1 SGHAT, CDR2 FQNNGV. The CDR3 consists of 18 residues. The CDR3 protein is CASSLDPPLRGAGGEQFF. CDR3 DNA: TGTGCCAGCAGCTTAGATCCACCTTTGAGGGGGGCAGGGGGTGAGCAGTTCTTC. Looking up the rest from reference TRBV11-2 and TRBJ2-1 gives the full variable domain: EAGVAQSPRYKIIEKRQSVAFWCNPISGHATLYWYQQILGQGPKLLIQFQNNGVVDDSQLPKDRFSAERLKGVDSTLKIQPAKLEDSAVYLCASSLDPPLRGAGGEQFFGPGTRLTVL.

The rearrangement uses TRBV3-1 and TRBJ2-7; D gene unclear. Germline V gene sequence: CDR1 LGHDT, CDR2 YNNKEL (reference sequence). Trimming shortened V by 0 bases and J by 0 bases, and 9 bases separated the two germline ends. This CDR3 spans 15 amino acids. The CDR3 DNA reads as TGTGCCAGCAGCCAAGATGGCGGCATCTCCTACGAGCAGTACTTC. Protein: CASSQDGGISYEQYF.

This clonotype was detected a few times. V and J are TRBV27 and TRBJ2-1, with D possibly being TRBD2 (7 bases). The CDR3 covers 15 residues. Germline V lookup: CDR1 MNHEY, CDR2 SMNVEV (reference sequence). With 2 bases removed from V and 7 bases from J, the gap between germline ends came to 15 bases. The CDR3 nucleotides are TGTGCCAGCAGTTTAGGAGGGGGGGCCGTAAATGAGCAGTTCTTC. It is translated as CASSLGGGAVNEQFF.

The chain joins TRBV5-5 to TRBJ1-1; D remains ambiguous. The CDR3 spans 15 residues. With 2 bases removed from V and 1 base from J, the gap between germline ends came to 12 bases. Per the germline V gene, CDR1 is SGHKS and CDR2 is YYEKEE (reference sequence). CDR3 in amino acids: CASSFSQARNTEAFF. The CDR3 DNA reads as TGTGCCAGCAGCTTTTCCCAGGCTCGGAACACTGAAGCTTTCTTT.

This clonotype turned up a few times. The rearrangement joins TRBV5-1 to TRBJ2-3; 10 nucleotides align to TRBD1. V shed 4 bases and J 4 bases; nucleotides not matched to a gene: 9. Germline CDR1 SGHRS, CDR2 YFSETQ. The CDR3 covers 16 residues. CDR3 coding DNA: TGCGCCAGCAGCACGGGACAGGGGCGGTTTGCAGATACGCAGTATTTT. Its protein is CASSTGQGRFADTQYF. The variable domain in full, completed from reference TRBV5-1 and TRBJ2-3, reads KAGVTQTPRYLIKTRGQQVTLSCSPISGHRSVSWYQQTPGQGLQFLFEYFSETQRNKGNFPGRFSGRQFSNSRSEMNVSTLELGDSALYLCASSTGQGRFADTQYFGPGTRLTVL.

The chain joins TRBV28 to TRBJ2-5; TRBD2 might be the D (6 bases). The CDR3 loop spans 14 amino acids. The V end was cut by 6 bases, the J end by 7 bases, with 18 bases between. Germline-derived CDR1 and CDR2 are MDHEN and SYDVKM. The CDR3 DNA is TGTGCCAGCAGCCAAACGGGGAGCGGGTGGACCCAGTACTTC. Translated: CASSQTGSGWTQYF.

V gene TRBV6-1 combines with J gene TRBJ2-7; perhaps TRBD1 as D (6 bases). Germline lookup yields CDR1 MNHNS and CDR2 SASEGT. Trimming took 5 bases from V and 3 from J, leaving 23 bases between them. There are 17 residues in the CDR3. CDR3 bases: TGTGCCAGCAGTCAAGGAACGGACAGCATACTCTACTACGAGCAGTACTTC. It translates to CASSQGTDSILYYEQYF.

The chain links TRBV3-1 to TRBJ2-3; no reliable D call. The CDR3 sequence is 15 residues long. V gave up 0 bases and J gave up 0 bases, with 7 bases separating them. CDR1 and CDR2 from the germline V gene are LGHDT and YNNKEL (reference sequence). The CDR3 sequence is CASSQDPVSTDTQYF. The CDR3 DNA follows: TGTGCCAGCAGCCAAGACCCAGTCAGCACAGATACGCAGTATTTT.

V and J are TRBV7-2 and TRBJ1-2; D gene unclear. This CDR3 has 12 amino acids. The V end lost 2 bases, the J end lost 13 bases, and 14 bases lay between the germline ends. Germline V gene sequence: CDR1 SGHTA, CDR2 FQGNSA. The CDR3 DNA reads as TGTGCCAGCAGCTTATCCTTCGGTCAATGCACCTTC. This gives the protein CASSLSFGQCTF.

The chain recombines TRBV7-2 with TRBJ1-5, with a weak D call TRBD1 (5 bases). V lost 1 base and J 4 bases, leaving 11 bases between the germline ends. This CDR3 has 15 amino acids. Germline CDR1 and CDR2: SGHTA and FQGNSA. The CDR3 reads CASSLVTGANQPQHF. In DNA form, the CDR3 reads TGTGCCAGCAGCTTAGTTACAGGAGCTAATCAGCCCCAGCATTTT.

CDR3 sequence: CASSSVARSSYEQYF. The CDR3 region has the DNA TGTGCCAGCAGCTCGGTCGCCCGGAGCTCCTACGAGCAGTACTTC. The gene calls are TRBV7-9 and TRBJ2-7; D is unresolved. Germline V CDR1 and CDR2: SEHNR, FQNEAQ (reference sequence). This CDR3 is built from 15 residues. V lost 4 bases and J lost 0, with 13 bases in between.

The chain combines TRBV5-1 with TRBJ2-5; 8 positions agree with TRBD1. Per germline, CDR1 SGHRS and CDR2 YFSETQ. V trimming: 5 bases; J trimming: 1 base; junction bases outside the gene matches: 7. The CDR3 consists of 15 residues. Written as DNA, the CDR3 is TGCGCCAGCAGGACAGGGGATGGGGGCCAAGAGACCCAGTACTTC. Protein: CASRTGDGGQETQYF. Looking up the rest from reference TRBV5-1 and TRBJ2-5 gives the full variable domain: KAGVTQTPRYLIKTRGQQVTLSCSPISGHRSVSWYQQTPGQGLQFLFEYFSETQRNKGNFPGRFSGRQFSNSRSEMNVSTLELGDSALYLCASRTGDGGQETQYFGPGTRLLVL.

In this sample, this clonotype turned up many times. V usage is TRBV5-1 and J usage is TRBJ2-3; 7 bases agree with TRBD2. With 1 base clipped from V and 0 bases from J, the junction kept 2 bases outside the gene matches. CDR3 size: 15 residues. Germline CDR1 reads SGHRS; CDR2 reads YFSETQ. This CDR3 is CASSLFSGSTDTQYF. Here the CDR3 DNA reads TGCGCCAGCAGCTTGTTTAGCGGGAGCACAGATACGCAGTATTTT.

The gene calls are TRBV10-3 and TRBJ2-5; 8 bases are a match to TRBD2. The CDR3 contains 13 residues. Germline trimming cut 6 bases from V and 2 bases from J; bases unmatched to any gene: 2. Germline-derived CDR1 and CDR2 are ENHRY and SYGVKD. The CDR3 DNA reads TGTGCCATCAGCGGCGGGGGGCAAGAGACCCAGTACTTC. The encoded protein is CAISGGGQETQYF.

The chain links TRBV7-2 to TRBJ2-5; 9 nucleotides line up with TRBD2. After removal of 6 bases from V and 2 bases from J, the junction contained 7 bases not matched to a gene. Looked up from germline, CDR1 is SGHTA and CDR2 is FQGNSA. The CDR3 runs 15 residues. The CDR3 DNA reads TGTGCCAGCAGATCCCTAGCGGGGTCACAAGAGACCCAGTACTTC. It translates to CASRSLAGSQETQYF.

The V gene is TRBV11-2, the J gene TRBJ2-5; D not resolved. V lost 1 base and J 4 bases, leaving 13 bases between the germline ends. The CDR3 totals 15 residues. Germline CDR1 reads SGHAT; CDR2 reads FQNNGV. The CDR3 bases are TGTGCCAGCAGCTTAGGTCTCGAAGGTGGAGAGACCCAGTACTTC. Translated: CASSLGLEGGETQYF.

This sequence joins TRBV5-1 and TRBJ2-1; D may be TRBD2 (6 bases). CDR3 length: 16 amino acids. The germline V gene encodes CDR1 SGHRS and CDR2 YFSETQ. V lost 0 bases, J lost 6 bases, and 16 bases lay in between. The CDR3 loop is CASSLDPRESFNEQFF. In DNA, the CDR3 is TGCGCCAGCAGCTTGGACCCCCGGGAGTCTTTCAATGAGCAGTTCTTC.

This clonotype was recorded a few times. The V and J genes are TRBV10-3 and TRBJ2-7; TRBD1 aligns across 10 bases. The CDR3 extends over 13 amino acids. The germline CDR1 and CDR2 sequences are ENHRY and SYGVKD. V shed 7 bases, J shed 3 bases, and the junction held 3 bases outside the gene matches. The CDR3 is CAITRDRGYEQYF. As DNA, the CDR3 is TGTGCCATCACCAGGGACAGGGGCTACGAGCAGTACTTC.

This clonotype was seen more than once but under ten times. The gene calls are TRBV18 and TRBJ1-1; D perhaps matches TRBD1 (5 bases). Trimming took off 2 bases at V and 4 bases at J, with 23 bases between the two ends. The germline gives CDR1 KGHSH, CDR2 LQKENI. CDR3 length equals 18 residues. The CDR3 protein is CASSPTPAGEGMFTEAFF. Written as DNA, the CDR3 is TGTGCCAGCTCACCAACTCCCGCGGGGGAGGGTATGTTCACTGAAGCTTTCTTT.

The J gene is TRBJ1-5, the V gene TRBV7-2, with D tentatively TRBD1 (5 bases). Trimming removed 2 bases at V and 3 bases at J, with 17 bases between. The germline V gene encodes CDR1 SGHTA and CDR2 FQGNSA. This CDR3 contains 17 residues. CDR3 region: CASSLSVYGGYNQPQHF. CDR3 DNA sequence: TGTGCCAGCAGCTTATCAGTATACGGGGGTTACAATCAGCCCCAGCATTTT.

This clonotype was observed a few times. The chain links TRBV6-4 to TRBJ2-1, with D unclear. Germline CDR1 MRHNA, CDR2 SNTAGT. The CDR3 contains 14 residues. V lost 1 base, J lost 9 bases, and 13 bases lay in between. The DNA for the CDR3 is TGTGCCAGCAGTGACTGGAGCCCCCACGGTGAGCAGTTCTTC. It yields the protein CASSDWSPHGEQFF.

V gene TRBV12-3 or TRBV12-4 combines with J gene TRBJ1-2; D perhaps matches TRBD1 (5 bases). The CDR3 is 15 amino acids. Trimming took 2 bases from V and 5 from J, leaving 15 bases between them. Here the CDR3 reads CASSLSARAIYGYTF. Written as DNA, the CDR3 is TGTGCCAGCAGTTTATCCGCCAGGGCTATTTATGGCTACACCTTC.

Only a few counts were recorded for this clonotype. This rearrangement joins TRBV7-2 to TRBJ2-5; 7 positions agree with TRBD1. Germline V CDR1 and CDR2: SGHTA, FQGNSA. Germline trimming cut 5 bases from V and 5 bases from J; bases unmatched to any gene: 20. This CDR3 has 18 amino acids. The CDR3 reads CASSDYRAGTAFRETQYF. The CDR3 DNA reads as TGTGCCAGCAGCGACTACCGAGCCGGGACAGCCTTTCGCGAGACCCAGTACTTC.

This clonotype was detected many times. A read error may produce the germline difference seen at one junction end. V usage is TRBV5-1 and J usage is TRBJ2-7; D is unclear. This CDR3 region has 11 residues. From germline, CDR1 is SGHRS and CDR2 YFSETQ. The CDR3 is CASSLNYEQYF. The DNA for the CDR3 is TGTGCCAGCAGCTTAAACTACGAGCAGTACTTC.

The CDR3 region has the DNA TGTGCCAGCAGCTCCTGGCGGCAGGACTACGAGCAGTACTTC. It is translated as CASSSWRQDYEQYF. The chain links TRBV5-5 to TRBJ2-7; D call uncertain. There are 14 residues in the CDR3. Germline CDR1 reads SGHKS; CDR2 reads YYEKEE (reference sequence). Trimming cost V 3 bases and J 3 bases, with 13 bases left between them.

This rearrangement joins TRBV29-1 to TRBJ1-1; no clear D gene. Looked up from germline, CDR1 is SQVTM and CDR2 is ANQGSEA. This CDR3 region has 11 residues. V lost 3 bases to trimming and J lost 5 bases, with 7 bases between them. The CDR3: CSVDGGTEAFF. Here the CDR3 DNA reads TGCAGCGTTGATGGTGGGACTGAAGCTTTCTTT.

This chain uses TRBV24-1 with TRBJ2-1, with no clear D. The germline gives CDR1 KGHDR, CDR2 SFDVKD. V was clipped by 2 bases and J by 9 bases, with 4 bases between them. The CDR3 is 11 amino acids. The CDR3 is CATSDWSEQFF. CDR3 coding DNA: TGTGCCACCAGTGATTGGTCTGAGCAGTTCTTC.